The entry below describes one TCR beta chain. Its specificity is unknown. Donors underwent one heparinised blood draw, 95 to 150 mL on average. Purities in excess of 95% were seen in all sorted populations. The investigators reverse transcribed all of the isolated RNA, so they sequenced expressed TCRB transcripts. Roughly 3.5 million reads per sample were averaged for naive, central memory and regulatory samples. Clones were sequenced by immunoSEQ multiplex PCR, and TCRdb holds only the in-frame ones, with some missing. Here the sample spans 680,000 or so clones, under 15% being singletons. This entry belongs to a study of beta chain features in type 1 diabetes. Germline CDR1 MRHNA, CDR2 SNTAGT. V lost 0 bases and J 14 bases, leaving 11 bases between the germline ends. The CDR3 consists of 13 residues. General study points: Researchers report that Type 1 diabetes patients had moderately but significantly shorter TCRB CDR3s across all four CD4+ subsets.

Sequencing was done on a sample of naive CD4+ T cells from blood. The chain links TRBV6-4 to TRBJ1-6; D remains unclear. The clonotype originates from a man between 18 and 35 years old with type 1 diabetes. CDR3 bases: TGTGCCAGCAGTGACTCGACTGCCGGAGCCCTCCACTTT. Translation: CASSDSTAGALHF.